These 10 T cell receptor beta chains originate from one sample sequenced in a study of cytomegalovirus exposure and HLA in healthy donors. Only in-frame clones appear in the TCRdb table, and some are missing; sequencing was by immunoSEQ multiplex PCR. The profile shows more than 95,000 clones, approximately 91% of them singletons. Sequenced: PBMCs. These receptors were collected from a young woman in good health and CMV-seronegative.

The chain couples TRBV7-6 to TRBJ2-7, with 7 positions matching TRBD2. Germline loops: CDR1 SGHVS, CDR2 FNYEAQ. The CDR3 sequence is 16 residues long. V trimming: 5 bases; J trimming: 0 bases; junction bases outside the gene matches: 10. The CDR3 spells CASSPTTSRSSYEQYF. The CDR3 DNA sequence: TGTGCCAGCAGCCCTACGACTAGCCGGAGCTCCTACGAGCAGTACTTC. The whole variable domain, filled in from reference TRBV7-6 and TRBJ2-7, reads GAGVSQSPRYKVTKRGQDVALRCDPISGHVSLYWYRQALGQGPEFLTYFNYEAQQDKSGLPNDRFSAERPEGSISTLTIQRTEQRDSAMYRCASSPTTSRSSYEQYFGPGTRLTVT.

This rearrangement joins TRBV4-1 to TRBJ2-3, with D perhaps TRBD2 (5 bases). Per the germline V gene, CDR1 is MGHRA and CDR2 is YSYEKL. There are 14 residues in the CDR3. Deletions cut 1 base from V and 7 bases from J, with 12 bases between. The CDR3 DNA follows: TGCGCCAGCAGCCAAGTCGGCTTCGGGAATACGCAGTATTTT. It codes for CASSQVGFGNTQYF.

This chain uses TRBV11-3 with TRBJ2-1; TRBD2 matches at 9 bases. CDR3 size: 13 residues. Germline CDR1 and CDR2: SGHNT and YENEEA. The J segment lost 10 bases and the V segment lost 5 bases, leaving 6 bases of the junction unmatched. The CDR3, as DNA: TGTGCCAGCAGCCACGGGACTAGCCGCGAGCAGTTCTTC. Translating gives CASSHGTSREQFF.

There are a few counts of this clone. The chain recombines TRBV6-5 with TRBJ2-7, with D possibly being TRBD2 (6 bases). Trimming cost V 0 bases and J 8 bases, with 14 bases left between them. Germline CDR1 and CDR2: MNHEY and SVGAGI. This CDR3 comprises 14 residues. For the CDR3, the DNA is TGTGCCAGCAGTTACTCCCGACTAGTTGTGAAGCAGTACTTC. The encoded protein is CASSYSRLVVKQYF.

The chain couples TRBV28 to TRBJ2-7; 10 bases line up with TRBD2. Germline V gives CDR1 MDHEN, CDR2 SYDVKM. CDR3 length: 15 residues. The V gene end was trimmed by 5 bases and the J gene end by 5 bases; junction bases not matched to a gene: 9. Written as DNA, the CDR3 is TGTGCCAGCAGTATGCCGCTAGCGGGAGTCCACGAGCAGTACTTC. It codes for CASSMPLAGVHEQYF.

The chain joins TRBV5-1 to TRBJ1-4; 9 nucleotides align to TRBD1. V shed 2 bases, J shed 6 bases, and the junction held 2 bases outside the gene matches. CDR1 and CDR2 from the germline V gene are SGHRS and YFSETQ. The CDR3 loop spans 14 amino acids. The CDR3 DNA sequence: TGCGCCAGCAGCTTAGGGACAGGGCATGAAAAACTGTTTTTT. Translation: CASSLGTGHEKLFF.

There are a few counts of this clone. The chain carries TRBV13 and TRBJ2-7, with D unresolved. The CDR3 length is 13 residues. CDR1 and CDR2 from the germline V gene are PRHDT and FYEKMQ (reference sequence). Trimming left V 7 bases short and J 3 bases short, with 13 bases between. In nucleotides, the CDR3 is TGTGCCAGCAAGATTACGGGTTACTACGAGCAGTACTTC. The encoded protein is CASKITGYYEQYF.

In nucleotides, the CDR3 is TGTGCCAGCTCACATTTTATCGGCGGGAGGGCCGAGACGGAGACCCAGTACTTC. Amino acid sequence: CASSHFIGGRAETETQYF. The V gene is TRBV18, the J gene TRBJ2-5; TRBD2 aligns across 9 bases. J gave up 5 bases and V 4 bases, and 17 bases lay outside the gene matches. In germline, CDR1 is KGHSH, CDR2 LQKENI. The CDR3 spans 18 residues.

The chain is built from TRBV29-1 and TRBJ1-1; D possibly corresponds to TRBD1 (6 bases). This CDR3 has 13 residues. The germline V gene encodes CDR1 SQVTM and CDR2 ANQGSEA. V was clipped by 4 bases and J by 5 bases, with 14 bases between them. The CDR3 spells CSVVGQTATEAFF. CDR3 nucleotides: TGCAGCGTTGTAGGACAGACAGCGACTGAAGCTTTCTTT.

CDR3 DNA: TGTGCCAGTAGTAAACGACTAGCGGATAACTACGAGCAGTACTTC. Protein sequence: CASSKRLADNYEQYF. The chain employs TRBV19 and TRBJ2-7; 9 bases map to TRBD2. V shed 4 bases, J shed 3 bases, and the junction held 7 bases outside the gene matches. Looked up from germline, CDR1 is LNHDA and CDR2 is SQIVND (reference sequence). The CDR3 has 15 amino acids.